The 24 T cell receptor beta chains given below trace back to one sample, sequenced in a study of response to subunit inactivated influenza vaccine. A single record per CDR3 protein comes from TCRdb applying MiXCR to the RT-PCR reads. The sample holds roughly 170,000 distinct CDR3 sequences; around 9% are singletons and the top ten take 11%. Sequences were derived from non-naive T cells sorted from PBMCs, sampled on the day of vaccination. These receptors originate from a man over 45 who received an inactivated influenza vaccine.

The genes are TRBV29-1 and TRBJ2-3; D is unresolved. With 6 bases removed from V and 9 bases from J, the gap between germline ends came to 13 bases. Germline CDR1 and CDR2: SQVTM and ANQGSEA. The CDR3 has 11 amino acids. CDR3 in amino acids: CSVLDPSTQYF. CDR3 in DNA: TGCAGCGTGCTGGACCCGTCGACGCAGTATTTT.

Ten or more counts support this clonotype. V gene TRBV4-1 combines with J gene TRBJ1-1; D is possibly TRBD1 (5 bases). Deletions cut 4 bases from V and 0 bases from J, with 15 bases between. The CDR3 runs 16 residues. CDR1 is MGHRA, CDR2 YSYEKL, per germline. CDR3 in amino acids: CASSPRTGGMNTEAFF. In DNA form, the CDR3 reads TGCGCCAGCAGCCCCCGGACGGGGGGAATGAACACTGAAGCTTTCTTT.

This clonotype showed up many times. The V gene is TRBV20-1, the J gene TRBJ1-1; D is unresolved. This CDR3 is built from 13 residues. Germline loops: CDR1 DFQATT, CDR2 SNEGSKA (reference sequence). V was pared by 3 bases and J by 0 bases, with 8 bases between. CDR3: CSASPGLNTEAFF. CDR3 in DNA: TGCAGTGCTAGTCCGGGCTTGAACACTGAAGCTTTCTTT.

The V call is TRBV11-2, the J call TRBJ2-2; TRBD2 matches at 9 bases. Germline-derived CDR1 and CDR2 are SGHAT and FQNNGV. CDR3 size: 17 residues. V was pared by 2 bases and J by 2 bases, with 6 bases of the junction left unmatched. This chain's CDR3 is CASSLFAGGANTGELFF. The DNA for the CDR3 is TGTGCCAGCAGCTTATTCGCGGGGGGGGCAAACACCGGGGAGCTGTTTTTT.

This clonotype was recorded a few times. This chain joins TRBV6-2 or TRBV6-3 and TRBJ1-2; unclear D gene. This CDR3 comprises 15 residues. Trimming took off 0 bases at V and 3 bases at J, with 11 bases between the two ends. CDR1 is MNHEY, CDR2 SVGEGT, per germline. The CDR3 loop reads CASSYSSWEDYGYTF. The CDR3, as DNA: TGTGCCAGCAGTTACTCGAGTTGGGAAGACTATGGCTACACCTTC.

The chain recombines TRBV7-2 with TRBJ2-6; 7 nucleotides align to TRBD1. The length of the CDR3 is 15 residues. Germline loops: CDR1 SGHTA, CDR2 FQGNSA. With V trimmed by 5 bases and J by 0 bases, 1 base remained unmatched. CDR3 sequence: CASSPGGSGANVLTF. In DNA form, the CDR3 reads TGTGCCAGCAGCCCAGGGGGCTCTGGGGCCAACGTCCTGACTTTC.

This chain links TRBV20-1 with TRBJ2-4; D gene unclear. The length of the CDR3 is 16 residues. The germline CDR1 and CDR2 sequences are DFQATT and SNEGSKA (reference sequence). The ends were cut back, 4 bases at V and 0 bases at J, with 16 bases in the middle. The DNA for the CDR3 is TGCAGTGCTATGCAAGTACAGTCTCGAGCCAAAAACATTCAGTACTTC. Translation gives CSAMQVQSRAKNIQYF.

J is TRBJ2-7 and V is TRBV11-2, with D uncertain. CDR1 and CDR2 from the germline V gene are SGHAT and FQNNGV. V was clipped by 6 bases and J by 9 bases, with 18 bases between them. The CDR3 is 13 residues long. The CDR3 region has the DNA TGTGCCAGCAGTCAATACTGGGTCCGTGGGCAGTACTTC. Translating gives CASSQYWVRGQYF.

Many counts were recorded for this clonotype. The chain has TRBV20-1 and TRBJ2-1; D might be TRBD2 (5 bases). Per germline, CDR1 DFQATT and CDR2 SNEGSKA (reference sequence). V was clipped by 3 bases and J by 7 bases, with 10 bases between them. This CDR3 is built from 12 residues. CDR3: CSASFSENEQFF. In nucleotides, the CDR3 is TGCAGTGCTAGTTTTAGCGAGAATGAGCAGTTCTTC.

The chain couples TRBV7-2 to TRBJ2-7; D may be TRBD1 (6 bases). From germline, CDR1 is SGHTA and CDR2 FQGNSA. The CDR3 is 14 residues long. Trimming shortened V by 5 bases and J by 3 bases, and 14 bases separated the two germline ends. This CDR3 is CASSLSRDNYEQYF. CDR3 DNA sequence: TGTGCCAGCAGCCTTAGCCGGGACAACTACGAGCAGTACTTC.

This clonotype was recorded many times. V gene TRBV5-1 combines with J gene TRBJ2-2; 7 bases are a match to TRBD2. Germline V gene lookup returns CDR1 SGHRS and CDR2 YFSETQ. CDR3 length equals 16 residues. The V segment lost 5 bases and the J segment 2 bases; nucleotides outside the gene matches: 9. The CDR3 bases are TGCGCCAGCAGGTTACCTAGCGGAACTAACACCGGGGAGCTGTTTTTT. Translation gives CASRLPSGTNTGELFF.

This clonotype was observed a few times. The V call is TRBV2, the J call TRBJ2-7; 7 nucleotides agree with TRBD1. The CDR3 is 13 residues long. Germline CDR1 reads SNHLY; CDR2 reads FYNNEI. The J segment lost 6 bases and the V segment lost 8 bases, leaving 10 bases of the junction unmatched. CDR3 in DNA: TGTGCCAGCTTACAAGACAGGGATCGCGAGCAGTACTTC. Translating it yields CASLQDRDREQYF.

This clonotype has at least ten counts. V gene TRBV4-1 combines with J gene TRBJ2-7; 7 bases are a match to TRBD2. Germline loops: CDR1 MGHRA, CDR2 YSYEKL. The V gene end was trimmed by 0 bases and the J gene end by 2 bases; junction bases not matched to a gene: 4. The CDR3 runs 15 residues. The CDR3, as DNA: TGCGCCAGCAGCCAAGATGATGGGGGGGCCTACGAGCAGTACTTC. Translation gives CASSQDDGGAYEQYF.

The V and J genes are TRBV27 and TRBJ2-7, with a tentative D call TRBD2 (5 bases). Deletions cut 1 base from V and 7 bases from J, with 11 bases between. Germline V gene sequence: CDR1 MNHEY, CDR2 SMNVEV (reference sequence). This CDR3 spans 13 amino acids. Here the CDR3 DNA reads TGTGCCAGCAGTTTATTTGGAGGCTTGGAGCAGTACTTC. Amino acid sequence: CASSLFGGLEQYF.

CDR3 coding DNA: TGTGCCAGCAGCGGGGACTATTACAATGAGCAGTTCTTC. This encodes CASSGDYYNEQFF. J is TRBJ2-1 and V is TRBV9, with 7 nucleotides matching TRBD2. The CDR3 has 13 amino acids. The trim removed 3 bases at V and 4 bases at J, leaving 1 base unmatched. The germline V gene has CDR1 SGDLS and CDR2 YYNGEE.

In this sample, this clonotype turned up a few times. V gene TRBV4-3 combines with J gene TRBJ2-5, with 9 nucleotides matching TRBD2. The CDR3 runs to 17 residues. The J segment lost 4 bases and the V segment lost 0 bases, leaving 9 bases of the junction unmatched. In germline, CDR1 is LGHNA, CDR2 YSLEER. The CDR3 coding sequence is TGCGCCAGCAGCCAAGATCGTTGGCTAGCGGGGCGAGAGACCCAGTACTTC. It specifies CASSQDRWLAGRETQYF.

This clonotype has ten or more counts. V and J are TRBV20-1 and TRBJ2-7, with 10 bases fitting TRBD1. Germline CDR1 reads DFQATT; CDR2 reads SNEGSKA (reference sequence). The CDR3 totals 14 residues. The V gene end was trimmed by 6 bases and the J gene end by 7 bases; junction bases not matched to a gene: 12. In DNA form, the CDR3 reads TGCAGTGCACCTCTCCGGGACAGGGGTAGAGAGCAGTACTTC. Translated: CSAPLRDRGREQYF.

This clonotype showed up just a few times. The chain employs TRBV7-9 and TRBJ2-3; TRBD2 matches at 10 bases. Germline CDR1 reads SEHNR; CDR2 reads FQNEAQ (reference sequence). CDR3 length equals 15 residues. Trimming took 0 bases from V and 4 from J; bases not matched to a gene: 1. CDR3 residues: CASSLASGRSDTQYF. The CDR3 region has the DNA TGTGCCAGCAGCTTAGCTAGCGGGAGGTCAGATACGCAGTATTTT.

This clonotype was observed a few times. The V and J genes are TRBV7-9 and TRBJ2-7; a possible D gene is TRBD2 (5 bases). The CDR3 has 14 residues. The ends were cut back, 5 bases at V and 0 bases at J, with 11 bases in the middle. Germline V lookup: CDR1 SEHNR, CDR2 FQNEAQ (reference sequence). The CDR3 sequence: CASSAIRDSYEQYF. The CDR3 bases are TGTGCCAGCAGCGCAATCCGGGACTCCTACGAGCAGTACTTC.

The genes are TRBV5-1 and TRBJ2-2, with 7 bases fitting TRBD1. J lost 3 bases, V lost 0 bases, and 2 bases had no gene match. Germline CDR1 reads SGHRS; CDR2 reads YFSETQ. The CDR3 is 15 residues long. The CDR3 DNA reads as TGCGCCAGCAGCTTGGCCGGGACAGACACCGGGGAGCTGTTTTTT. Translating gives CASSLAGTDTGELFF.

In this sample, this clonotype turned up a few times. The chain couples TRBV3-1 to TRBJ1-5; 7 bases align to TRBD1. Germline V gives CDR1 LGHDT, CDR2 YNNKEL (reference sequence). With V trimmed by 5 bases and J by 6 bases, 4 bases remained unmatched. There are 13 residues in the CDR3. The CDR3 coding sequence is TGTGCCAGCAGCTTCCAGGGGGGTCAGCCCCAGCATTTT. This gives the protein CASSFQGGQPQHF.

The sample holds many counts of this clonotype. The chain links TRBV28 to TRBJ2-3, with D possibly being TRBD1 (6 bases). Germline loops: CDR1 MDHEN, CDR2 SYDVKM. The CDR3 has 13 residues. V lost 2 bases to trimming and J lost 4 bases, with 7 bases between them. CDR3 region: CASSLQGPDTQYF. In nucleotides, the CDR3 is TGTGCCAGCAGTTTACAGGGGCCAGATACGCAGTATTTT.

This clonotype was seen at least ten times. The V call is TRBV10-3, the J call TRBJ2-2; TRBD2 aligns across 8 bases. Trimming cost V 10 bases and J 0 bases; bases outside gene matches: 4. This CDR3 is 14 amino acids long. Germline V gene sequence: CDR1 ENHRY, CDR2 SYGVKD. For the CDR3, the DNA is TGTGCCACCCGGGGGGGCTCGAACACCGGGGAGCTGTTTTTT. Amino acid sequence: CATRGGSNTGELFF.

There are a few counts of this clonotype. The rearrangement uses TRBV9 and TRBJ2-5; D uncertain. The length of the CDR3 is 14 residues. V shed 2 bases and J shed 4 bases, with 12 bases lying between them. CDR1 is SGDLS and CDR2 is YYNGEE in the germline V gene. CDR3 sequence (DNA): TGTGCCAGCAGCGTCTCCGGATTGTCAGAGACCCAGTACTTC. Residues: CASSVSGLSETQYF.